This T cell receptor beta chain was sequenced in a study of T cell repertoires in cytomegalovirus infection. About the study: Both CMV infection and a matching HLA type were indicated by public TCR beta signatures.

Via MiXCR, TCRdb re-called the reads, giving one row per CDR3 protein. The top ten hold just under 75% of the sample, which has approximately 110,000 distinct CDR3 sequences, roughly 41% seen once. Regarding the study as a whole: HLA-C-restricted CMV clonotypes gave the most frequent clonotype in two of eight donors.

With respect to this clonotype: Its cognate antigen is unknown.

CDR1 and CDR2 (germline): ENHRY, SYGVKD. This CDR3 region has 16 residues. V lost 0 bases to trimming and J lost 4 bases; unmatched junction nucleotides: 8. The sample consisted of CD8+ T cells from cultured PBMCs, taken from culture after CMV antigen stimulation. V and J are TRBV10-3 and TRBJ1-2; TRBD1 matches 7 bases. The clonotype comes from a human donor in good health (CMV status not recorded). Some clones in this sample may be carry-over from other donors' samples. The CDR3 sequence: CAISESGGGVSYGYTF. The CDR3 nucleotides read TGTGCCATCAGTGAGTCCGGAGGGGGCGTTAGCTATGGCTACACCTTC.